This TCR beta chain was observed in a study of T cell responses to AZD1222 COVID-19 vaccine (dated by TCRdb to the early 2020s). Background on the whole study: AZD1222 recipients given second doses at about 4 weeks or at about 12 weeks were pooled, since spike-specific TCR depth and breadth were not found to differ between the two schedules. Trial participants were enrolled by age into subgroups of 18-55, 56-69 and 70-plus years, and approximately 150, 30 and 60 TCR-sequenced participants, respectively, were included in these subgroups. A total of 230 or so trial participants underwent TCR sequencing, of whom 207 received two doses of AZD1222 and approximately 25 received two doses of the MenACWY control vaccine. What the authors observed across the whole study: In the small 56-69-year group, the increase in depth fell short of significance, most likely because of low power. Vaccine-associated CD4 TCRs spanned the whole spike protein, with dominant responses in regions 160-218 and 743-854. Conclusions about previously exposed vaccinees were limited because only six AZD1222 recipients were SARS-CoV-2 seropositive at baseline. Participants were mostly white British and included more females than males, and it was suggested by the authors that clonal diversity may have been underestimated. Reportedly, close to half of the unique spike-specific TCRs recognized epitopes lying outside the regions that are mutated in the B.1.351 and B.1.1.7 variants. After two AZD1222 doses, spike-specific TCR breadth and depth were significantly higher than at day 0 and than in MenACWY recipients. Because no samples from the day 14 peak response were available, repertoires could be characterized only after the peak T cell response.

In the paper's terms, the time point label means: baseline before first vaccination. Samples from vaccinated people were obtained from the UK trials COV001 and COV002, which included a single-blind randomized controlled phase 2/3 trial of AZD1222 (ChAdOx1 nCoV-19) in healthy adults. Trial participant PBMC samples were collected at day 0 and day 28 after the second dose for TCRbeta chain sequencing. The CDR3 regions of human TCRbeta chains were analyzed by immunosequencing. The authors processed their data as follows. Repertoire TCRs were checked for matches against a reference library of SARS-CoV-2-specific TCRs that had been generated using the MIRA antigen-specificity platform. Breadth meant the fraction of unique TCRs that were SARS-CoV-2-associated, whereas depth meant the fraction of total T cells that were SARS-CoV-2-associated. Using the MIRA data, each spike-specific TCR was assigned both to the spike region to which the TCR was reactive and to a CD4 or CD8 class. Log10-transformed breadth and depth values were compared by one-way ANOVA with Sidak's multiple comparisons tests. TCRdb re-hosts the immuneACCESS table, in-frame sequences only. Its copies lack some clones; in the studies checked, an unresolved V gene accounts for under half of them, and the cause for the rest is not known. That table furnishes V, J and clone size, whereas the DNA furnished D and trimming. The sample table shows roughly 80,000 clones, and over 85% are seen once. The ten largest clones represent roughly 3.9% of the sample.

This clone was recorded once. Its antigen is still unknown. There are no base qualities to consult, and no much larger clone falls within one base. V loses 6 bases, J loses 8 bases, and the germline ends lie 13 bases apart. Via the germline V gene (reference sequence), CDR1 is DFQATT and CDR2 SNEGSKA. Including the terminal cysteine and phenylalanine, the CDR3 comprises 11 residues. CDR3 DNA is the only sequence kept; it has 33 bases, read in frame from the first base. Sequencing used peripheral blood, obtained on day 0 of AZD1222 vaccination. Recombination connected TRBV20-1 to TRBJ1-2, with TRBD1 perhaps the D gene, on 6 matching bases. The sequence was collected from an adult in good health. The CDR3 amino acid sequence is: CSAGQGRGYTF. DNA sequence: TGCAGTGCGGGCCAGGGGCGAGGCTACACCTTC.